These 27 T cell receptor beta chains share one sample of origin, sequenced in a study of Graves' ophthalmopathy and Graves' hyperthyroidism. TCR beta CDR3 regions were amplified from RNA transcripts. A first-round RT-PCR used HTBI primers, followed by a second-round multiplex PCR. TCRdb independently ran MiXCR on the multiplex PCR reads; one entry per CDR3 protein. The sample shows 200,000 to 300,000 distinct CDR3 sequences, around 42% of them seen only once. Sequenced: peripheral blood. These receptors were taken from an adult man with Graves' ophthalmopathy.

The chain joins TRBV29-1 to TRBJ2-5; D might be TRBD1 (6 bases). Germline assignment: CDR1 SQVTM and CDR2 ANQGSEA. This CDR3 region has 11 residues. Trimming removed 8 bases at V and 5 bases at J, with 12 bases between. Written as DNA, the CDR3 is TGCAGCCGACAGGTTGGGGAGACCCAGTACTTC. This codes for CSRQVGETQYF.

This clonotype was seen a few times. The rearrangement uses TRBV28 and TRBJ1-5; D remains unclear. CDR3 size: 14 residues. CDR1 MDHEN and CDR2 SYDVKM come from the germline V gene. The V end lost 3 bases, the J end lost 2 bases, and 8 bases lay between the germline ends. The CDR3 region is CASSLWRGNQPQHF. The CDR3 region has the DNA TGTGCCAGCAGTTTGTGGAGGGGCAATCAGCCCCAGCATTTT.

A single count supports this clonotype. The J gene is TRBJ2-5, the V gene TRBV7-2, with D hard to call. Matching the DNA end better, TRBJ2-7 makes the J call doubtful. In germline, CDR1 is SGHTA, CDR2 FQGNSA. The CDR3 loop spans 14 amino acids. The DNA for the CDR3 is TGTGCCAGCAGCCTTTATCATGGCGCCTACGAGCAGTACTTC. Its protein is CASSLYHGAYEQYF.

The chain uses TRBV29-1 and TRBJ2-5; possibly TRBD1 or TRBD2 for D (7 bases each). CDR3 length: 13 amino acids. V dropped 3 bases and J dropped 5 bases, with 13 bases sitting between them. CDR1 and CDR2 (germline): SQVTM, ANQGSEA. The DNA of the CDR3 is TGCAGCGTTGAGCGCCAGGGGGGGGAGACCCAGTACTTC. Translation gives CSVERQGGETQYF.

This clonotype was found a few times. The V and J genes are TRBV18 and TRBJ1-1; D not certain. Trimming took 4 bases from V and 2 from J, leaving 5 bases between them. Looked up from germline, CDR1 is KGHSH and CDR2 is LQKENI. The CDR3 has 12 amino acids. CDR3 bases: TGTGCCAGCTCACAGGTAAACACTGAAGCTTTCTTT. Translated: CASSQVNTEAFF.

This rearrangement joins TRBV6-2 or TRBV6-3 to TRBJ1-2; tentatively, D is TRBD1 (6 bases). CDR3 length equals 15 residues. V dropped 6 bases and J dropped 8 bases, with 22 bases sitting between them. The V gene's germline CDR1 is MNHEY and CDR2 SVGEGT. CDR3 nucleotide sequence: TGTGCCAGCAGACCCTCGGACAGACAATTTCAAGGCTACACCTTC. This codes for CASRPSDRQFQGYTF.

The chain combines TRBV10-3 with TRBJ2-7, with D possibly called TRBD1 or TRBD2 (6 bases each). Trimming cost V 9 bases and J 2 bases, with 17 bases left between them. CDR1 ENHRY and CDR2 SYGVKD come from the germline V gene. The CDR3 spans 14 residues. The CDR3 here is CAISEGGLTYEQYF. The CDR3 nucleotides read TGTGCCATTAGCGAAGGGGGGCTTACCTACGAGCAGTACTTC.

The J gene is TRBJ2-5, the V gene TRBV29-1; 7 bases map to TRBD1. Germline CDR1 SQVTM, CDR2 ANQGSEA. This CDR3 is built from 14 residues. V lost 6 bases, J lost 1 base, and 8 bases stayed unmatched. This CDR3 is CSVGQMGRQETQYF. CDR3 in DNA: TGCAGCGTGGGACAGATGGGGCGCCAAGAGACCCAGTACTTC.

The CDR3 loop reads CASSVGATTSNYGYTF. The CDR3 nucleotides are TGTGCCAGCAGCGTAGGTGCCACTACCTCTAACTATGGCTACACCTTC. The V call is TRBV9, the J call TRBJ1-2; D gene unclear. The CDR3 contains 16 residues. Between the trimmed V and J ends, which lost 0 bases and 0 bases, there was a span of 12 bases. Germline lookup yields CDR1 SGDLS and CDR2 YYNGEE.

The CDR3 DNA sequence: TGTGCCAGCAGTGAACAGGGTGGAAGGACTGAAGCTTTCTTT. Protein: CASSEQGGRTEAFF. The rearrangement links TRBV7-9 to TRBJ1-1; D is perhaps TRBD1 (6 bases). CDR3 length equals 14 residues. Looked up from germline, CDR1 is SEHNR and CDR2 is FQNEAQ (reference sequence). The V and J ends lost 6 bases and 5 bases respectively, with 16 bases between them.

The chain combines TRBV11-2 with TRBJ2-7, with D maybe TRBD1 (6 bases). Trimming cost V 7 bases and J 6 bases, with 13 bases left between them. The CDR3 is 12 amino acids. The germline CDR1 and CDR2 sequences are SGHAT and FQNNGV. The CDR3 reads CASTHGQPEQYF. The CDR3 DNA is TGTGCCAGCACCCATGGACAGCCCGAGCAGTACTTC.

A note on this clonotype: At one end the junction does not follow the germline gene, possibly because of a read error. V and J are TRBV10-3 and TRBJ1-2; D call uncertain. Germline-derived CDR1 and CDR2 are ENHRY and SYGVKD. This CDR3 comprises 15 residues. CDR3 protein: CASSLLGSSNYGYTF. CDR3 bases: TGTGCCAGCAGTTTATTGGGGAGCTCTAACTATGGCTACACCTTC.

This clonotype was seen more than once but under ten times. This chain uses TRBV7-9 with TRBJ1-2, with unresolved D. This CDR3 is built from 12 residues. V was pared by 1 base and J by 6 bases, with 6 bases between. CDR1 is SEHNR, CDR2 FQNEAQ, per germline (reference sequence). The CDR3 nucleotides are TGTGCCAGCAGCTTAGGATGGGATGGCTACACCTTC. Translated: CASSLGWDGYTF.

This clonotype was seen just once. V is TRBV7-4 and J is TRBJ2-3, with D hard to call. The CDR3 loop spans 16 amino acids. CDR1 and CDR2 (germline): SGHVT, SQSDAQ. Trimming left V 5 bases short and J 3 bases short, with 18 bases between. CDR3 nucleotide sequence: TGTGCCAGCAGCGTAGTTGAAGGGTTGTTAACAGATACGCAGTATTTT. Translation: CASSVVEGLLTDTQYF.

J is TRBJ1-3 and V is TRBV9; a weak D match, TRBD1 (6 bases). Trimming removed 3 bases at V and 0 bases at J, with 10 bases between. Per the germline V gene, CDR1 is SGDLS and CDR2 is YYNGEE. This CDR3 is 15 amino acids long. As DNA, the CDR3 is TGTGCCAGCAGCGGACAGGCGATCTCTGGAAACACCATATATTTT. Amino acids: CASSGQAISGNTIYF.

The rearrangement joins TRBV5-1 to TRBJ2-7; unclear D gene. Germline lookup yields CDR1 SGHRS and CDR2 YFSETQ. V lost 0 bases, J lost 0 bases, and 7 bases lay in between. The CDR3 runs 14 residues. CDR3 in DNA: TGCGCCAGCAGCTTGGGATGGACCTCCTACGAGCAGTACTTC. It yields the protein CASSLGWTSYEQYF.

This clonotype was counted a few times. The chain has TRBV5-1 and TRBJ2-7, with 8 bases fitting TRBD2. CDR1 is SGHRS and CDR2 is YFSETQ in the germline V gene. CDR3 length: 16 residues. V shed 4 bases, J shed 0 bases, and the junction held 9 bases outside the gene matches. DNA of the CDR3: TGCGCCAGCAGCGCGGACCCTAGCGGGCTCTCCTACGAGCAGTACTTC. Protein product: CASSADPSGLSYEQYF.

The V and J genes are TRBV19 and TRBJ1-2; D is possibly TRBD1 (5 bases). The V end was cut by 3 bases, the J end by 5 bases, with 16 bases between. This CDR3 has 15 amino acids. CDR1 LNHDA and CDR2 SQIVND come from the germline V gene (reference sequence). The CDR3 protein is CASSICHGTEYGYTF. The CDR3 bases are TGTGCCAGTAGTATCTGTCACGGGACGGAGTATGGCTACACCTTC.

The V and J genes are TRBV7-2 and TRBJ2-2, with D possibly matching TRBD2 (6 bases). The V and J ends lost 2 bases and 7 bases respectively, with 14 bases between them. Looked up from germline, CDR1 is SGHTA and CDR2 is FQGNSA. The CDR3 sequence is 15 residues long. The CDR3 protein is CASSLLRGEGGELFF. CDR3 DNA sequence: TGTGCCAGCAGCTTATTGCGGGGAGAGGGCGGGGAGCTGTTTTTT.

This clonotype came up a few times. This may be a read error: a much more frequent sequence differs by one nucleotide. The V call is TRBV15, the J call TRBJ1-1; D uncertain. There are 13 residues in the CDR3. Germline loops: CDR1 LNHNV, CDR2 YYDKDF (reference sequence). CDR3 sequence reads: CATSTDRNTEASF. DNA for the CDR3: TGTGCCACCAGCACCGACCGAAACACTGAAGCTTCCTTT.

This sequence joins TRBV5-1 and TRBJ2-2; a possible D gene is TRBD1 (6 bases). Matching the DNA end better, TRBJ2-3 makes the J call doubtful. Germline V gene data show CDR1 as SGHRS and CDR2 as YFSETQ. This CDR3 contains 14 residues. The CDR3 coding sequence is TGCGCCAGCAGAACAGGGAGCGGCACAGATACGCAGTATTTT. Protein: CASRTGSGTDTQYF.

This clonotype has just a few counts. The rearrangement uses TRBV9 and TRBJ1-6; D perhaps matches TRBD1 (5 bases). The CDR3 runs to 14 residues. The V gene lost 4 bases and the J gene lost 10 bases, with 15 bases spanning the gap. The V gene's germline CDR1 is SGDLS and CDR2 YYNGEE. In DNA form, the CDR3 reads TGTGCCAGCAGCCAAGTGGGGCGCCGGTCACCCCTCCACTTT. Translation: CASSQVGRRSPLHF.

The rearrangement links TRBV4-1 to TRBJ1-1; 8 nucleotides line up with TRBD1. The V gene end was trimmed by 1 base and the J gene end by 10 bases; junction bases not matched to a gene: 11. Germline V lookup: CDR1 MGHRA, CDR2 YSYEKL. This CDR3 contains 15 residues. The CDR3 nucleotides are TGCGCCAGCAGCCAAGTGGGTACAGGGGGGATAGGAGCTTTCTTT. Encoded protein: CASSQVGTGGIGAFF.

This clonotype turned up a few times. V gene TRBV10-2 combines with J gene TRBJ1-5, with a tentative D call TRBD1 (5 bases). Germline values: CDR1 WSHSY, CDR2 SAAADI. CDR3 length: 13 residues. Trimming took off 7 bases at V and 6 bases at J, with 13 bases between the two ends. The CDR3 DNA is TGCGCCAGCAATTGGGGGAGTAGTCAGCCCCAGCATTTT. Translation gives CASNWGSSQPQHF.

The chain is built from TRBV2 and TRBJ1-2, with 8 nucleotides matching TRBD1. V lost 4 bases and J lost 8; bases outside the gene matches: 6. Per germline, CDR1 SNHLY and CDR2 FYNNEI. The CDR3 loop spans 13 amino acids. The CDR3 loop reads CASSVGRGQGYTF. The CDR3 DNA reads as TGTGCCAGCAGTGTCGGCAGGGGGCAGGGCTACACCTTC.

The chain combines TRBV14 with TRBJ1-2, with D possibly being TRBD1 (5 bases). Germline V gene lookup returns CDR1 SGHDN and CDR2 FVKESK. The CDR3 totals 12 residues. The germline V and J ends were trimmed by 1 base and 6 bases, with 6 bases remaining between them. The DNA of the CDR3 is TGTGCCAGCAGCCAAGGGGGACATGGCTACACCTTC. This gives the protein CASSQGGHGYTF.

This clonotype turned up a few times. The V gene is TRBV7-9, the J gene TRBJ1-1; D may be TRBD1 (6 bases). This CDR3 spans 12 amino acids. V was pared by 5 bases and J by 11 bases, with 15 bases between. Germline V gene sequence: CDR1 SEHNR, CDR2 FQNEAQ (reference sequence). The CDR3 here is CASSTGTLVAFF. Here the CDR3 DNA reads TGTGCCAGCAGCACCGGGACACTTGTCGCTTTCTTT.